These 28 T cell receptor delta chains came from one sample sequenced in a study of human gamma delta and Vdelta1 T cells. TCRdb fed the PCR reads to CATT. The table has some 13,000 delta-chain clones, less than 60% seen once. These receptors have no known antigen. The specimen sequenced was Vdelta1 gamma-delta T cells from blood grown in culture (DOT cells). All receptors derive from a human donor in good health.

The chain joins TRDV1 to TRDJ1; 13 nucleotides line up with TRDD3. Germline V gives CDR1 TSWWSYY, CDR2 QGS. The CDR3 contains 24 residues. J lost 0 bases, V lost 0 bases, and 22 bases had no gene match. The CDR3 DNA follows: TGTGCTCTTGGGGAACTGTGTACCAACGGGGTACTGGGGGATACGGGATTGTACACCGATAAACTCATCTTT. Its translation: CALGELCTNGVLGDTGLYTDKLIF.

This clone was seen only a few times. V gene TRDV1 combines with J gene TRDJ1, with 11 positions matching TRDD3. Germline lookup yields CDR1 TSWWSYY and CDR2 QGS. Trimming removed 4 bases from V and 2 bases from J; junction bases left unmatched: 27. The CDR3 loop spans 23 amino acids. CDR3 in DNA: TGTGCTCTTGGGGCCACTTCGCTACTGGGGGATAAAGGGTTCGGGAGGTGGACCGATAAACTCATCTTT. Translation gives CALGATSLLGDKGFGRWTDKLIF.

The V call is TRDV1, the J call TRDJ2, with 12 bases matching TRDD3. The CDR3 sequence is 24 residues long. The ends lost 3 bases at V and 0 bases at J; junction bases unmatched: 23. Germline CDR1 and CDR2: TSWWSYY and QGS. CDR3 bases: TGTGCTCTTGGGGAGCCGACCGGCCTTCCTAGGCTACTGGGGGATACAGCTTTGACAGCACAACTCTTCTTT. It codes for CALGEPTGLPRLLGDTALTAQLFF.

The rearrangement joins TRDV1 to TRDJ1; 7 positions agree with TRDD3. Germline lookup yields CDR1 TSWWSYY and CDR2 QGS. The CDR3 is made up of 18 amino acids. V trimming: 0 bases; J trimming: 0 bases; junction bases outside the gene matches: 10. CDR3 coding DNA: TGTGCTCTTGGGGAACTGGATACGCAAACCCCCTACACCGATAAACTCATCTTT. This gives the protein CALGELDTQTPYTDKLIF.

This clone was seen only a few times. The junction does not match germline at one end; this may be a read error. This chain uses TRDV1 with TRDJ1; TRDD3 aligns across 7 bases. The CDR3 has 18 amino acids. CDR1 and CDR2 from the germline V gene are TSWWSYY and QGS. CDR3 amino acids: CALGEPFGGRLGTGKLIF. The CDR3 coding sequence is TGTGCTCTTGGGGAACCTTTCGGTGGGCGACTGGGGACCGGTAAACTCATCTTT.

This chain connects TRDV1 to TRDJ1, with 13 bases that match TRDD3. The V gene end was trimmed by 0 bases and the J gene end by 1 base; junction bases not matched to a gene: 17. CDR3 size: 22 residues. Germline V lookup: CDR1 TSWWSYY, CDR2 QGS. CDR3 coding DNA: TGTGCTCTTGGGGAACTCCCCCTCTTCCAAACTGGGGGATACGTTCCCACCGATAAACTCATCTTT. Its translation: CALGELPLFQTGGYVPTDKLIF.

The table lists this clone with a few counts. The chain combines TRDV1 with TRDJ1; 9 positions agree with TRDD2. Germline V CDR1 and CDR2: TSWWSYY, QGS. Unmatched junction bases numbered 16, after V lost 3 bases and J lost 8 bases. This CDR3 contains 17 residues. The CDR3 nucleotides read TGTGCTCTTGGGGAGCCCCTTCCTACTGACCTAAGAAAAAAACTCATCTTT. Protein product: CALGEPLPTDLRKKLIF.

The chain is built from TRDV1 and TRDJ1; 7 bases map to TRDD3. V lost 0 bases, J lost 3 bases, and 13 bases stayed unmatched. Germline values: CDR1 TSWWSYY, CDR2 QGS. This CDR3 contains 18 residues. CDR3 in amino acids: CALGELYWGQIGADKLIF. CDR3 DNA sequence: TGTGCTCTTGGGGAACTGTACTGGGGCCAAATTGGTGCCGATAAACTCATCTTT.

This chain uses TRDV1 with TRDJ1, with D tentatively TRDD2 or TRDD3 (5 bases each). Germline V lookup: CDR1 TSWWSYY, CDR2 QGS. The CDR3 contains 25 residues. V was shortened by 0 bases and J by 0 bases, with 38 bases between the two germline ends. This CDR3 reads CALGELGTLFPNTGTPREYTDKLIF. CDR3 nucleotide sequence: TGTGCTCTTGGGGAACTAGGGACACTCTTCCCCAATACGGGGACCCCCCGAGAGTACACCGATAAACTCATCTTT.

This clone occurred a few times. The chain links TRDV1 to TRDJ1, with a weak D call TRDD2 (6 bases). This CDR3 comprises 18 residues. The V end lost 1 base, the J end lost 0 bases, and 18 bases lay between the germline ends. Germline assignment: CDR1 TSWWSYY and CDR2 QGS. As DNA, the CDR3 is TGTGCTCTTGGGGAACCTTCCTTCGATACTGTTTACACCGATAAACTCATCTTT. This codes for CALGEPSFDTVYTDKLIF.

The chain couples TRDV1 to TRDJ1; 11 nucleotides match TRDD3. V was clipped by 4 bases and J by 2 bases; unmatched bases: 36. This CDR3 is 26 amino acids long. Germline V gene lookup returns CDR1 TSWWSYY and CDR2 QGS. In DNA, the CDR3 is TGTGCTCTTGGGGCCCCTTCCCACCCGAACCGAGCCCCGCACTGGGGGATATCCGGGGTAACCGATAAACTCATCTTT. The encoded protein is CALGAPSHPNRAPHWGISGVTDKLIF.

V and J are TRDV1 and TRDJ1; D perhaps matches TRDD2 (8 bases). Trimming removed 3 bases at V and 5 bases at J, with 22 bases between. Germline V lookup: CDR1 TSWWSYY, CDR2 QGS. There are 17 residues in the CDR3. The CDR3 DNA sequence: TGTGCTCTTGGGGATTCTTCCTACGTCGTACTGGGGGATAAACTCATCTTT. Protein product: CALGDSSYVVLGDKLIF.

The chain combines TRDV2 with TRDJ4; 10 bases are shared with TRDD3. Germline V CDR1 and CDR2: GEAIGNYY, EKD. Trimming cost V 0 bases and J 3 bases; bases outside gene matches: 12. The CDR3 has 17 amino acids. The CDR3 region has the DNA TGTGCCTGTGACACCGACTGGGGGATGTCCCGTCCCGGACCCCTGATCTTT. Its protein product is CACDTDWGMSRPGPLIF.

J is TRDJ2 and V is TRDV1, with 13 bases identical to TRDD3. The length of the CDR3 is 23 residues. The J segment lost 4 bases and the V segment lost 2 bases, leaving 22 bases of the junction unmatched. CDR1 is TSWWSYY, CDR2 QGS, per germline. CDR3 DNA sequence: TGTGCTCTTGGGGAAGAGATATACCCTCCGCCCGTACTGGGGGATACGCCGACAGCACAACTCTTCTTT. Translation: CALGEEIYPPPVLGDTPTAQLFF.

This clone was picked up a small number of times. The V and J genes are TRDV1 and TRDJ1; the match to TRDD3 covers 8 bases. The V and J ends lost 2 bases and 0 bases, in that order; junction bases with no gene match: 23. CDR1 and CDR2 (germline): TSWWSYY, QGS. The CDR3 runs 22 residues. The CDR3 DNA sequence: TGTGCTCTTGGGGAAGTGGGGCCGCCTACGGACATTTACTGGGGGTACACCGATAAACTCATCTTT. It translates to CALGEVGPPTDIYWGYTDKLIF.

J is TRDJ1 and V is TRDV1; a possible D gene is TRDD3 (6 bases). The CDR3 contains 17 residues. The germline V gene has CDR1 TSWWSYY and CDR2 QGS. Trimming cost V 5 bases and J 7 bases, with 26 bases left between them. CDR3 residues: CALGLSLHPLGGGKLIF. In DNA form, the CDR3 reads TGTGCTCTTGGGCTAAGCCTACACCCACTGGGTGGGGGTAAACTCATCTTT.

The chain recombines TRDV1 with TRDJ1; the match to TRDD3 covers 11 bases. From germline, CDR1 is TSWWSYY and CDR2 QGS. Trimming cost V 4 bases and J 3 bases; bases outside gene matches: 13. This CDR3 contains 18 residues. The CDR3 coding sequence is TGTGCTCTTGGGGGTCCAGTACTGGGGGATAGGGGACCCGATAAACTCATCTTT. As protein: CALGGPVLGDRGPDKLIF.

Only one count was recorded for this clone. This chain uses TRDV1 with TRDJ1; the D gene is possibly TRDD3 (6 bases). This CDR3 region has 24 residues. Trimming left V 9 bases short and J 0 bases short, with 44 bases between. Germline V gene lookup returns CDR1 TSWWSYY and CDR2 QGS. DNA of the CDR3: TGTGCTCTCGCCAACTTTTATCGCCTTTTTCGGGGGAAATGGGATGACGTGGACACCGATAAACTCATCTTT. Protein sequence: CALANFYRLFRGKWDDVDTDKLIF.

V and J are TRDV1 and TRDJ1; the D gene is possibly TRDD3 (6 bases). Germline values: CDR1 TSWWSYY, CDR2 QGS. The V end was cut by 2 bases, the J end by 6 bases, with 37 bases between. The CDR3 spans 22 residues. The CDR3 reads CALGELYPTGLRGTPPRYKLIF. For the CDR3, the DNA is TGTGCTCTTGGGGAATTGTACCCTACGGGCCTCCGGGGGACTCCCCCTCGTTATAAACTCATCTTT.

The chain is built from TRDV1 and TRDJ1; 10 nucleotides line up with TRDD3. CDR1 and CDR2 from the germline V gene are TSWWSYY and QGS. This CDR3 region has 20 residues. J lost 0 bases, V lost 2 bases, and 15 bases had no gene match. In nucleotides, the CDR3 is TGTGCTCTTGGGGAAAGGATCCTACTTCTGGGGGATATGCACACCGATAAACTCATCTTT. Translating gives CALGERILLLGDMHTDKLIF.

The chain couples TRDV1 to TRDJ1; D might be TRDD2 (8 bases). The germline V and J ends were trimmed by 4 bases and 0 bases, with 30 bases remaining between them. The CDR3 loop spans 21 amino acids. Germline CDR1 and CDR2: TSWWSYY and QGS. The CDR3 coding sequence is TGTGCTCTTGGGGGTCCACTCCTTCCTAATAGTGCTGGGGGGTACACCGATAAACTCATCTTT. Translation: CALGGPLLPNSAGGYTDKLIF.

V usage is TRDV1 and J usage is TRDJ1, with a possible D match to TRDD2 (5 bases). The CDR3 is 17 amino acids. Germline V gene sequence: CDR1 TSWWSYY, CDR2 QGS. V shed 5 bases and J shed 7 bases, with 26 bases lying between them. The chain's CDR3 is CALGQTLPTLTVVKLIF. CDR3 bases: TGTGCTCTTGGGCAAACCTTGCCTACTCTGACGGTGGTTAAACTCATCTTT.

The V and J genes are TRDV1 and TRDJ1; TRDD3 aligns across 11 bases. CDR3 size: 20 residues. The germline V gene encodes CDR1 TSWWSYY and CDR2 QGS. Trimming took 0 bases from V and 3 from J; bases not matched to a gene: 15. As DNA, the CDR3 is TGTGCTCTTGGGGAACTAGAACTGTGGGGGATACGGTATTCGGCCGATAAACTCATCTTT. This encodes CALGELELWGIRYSADKLIF.

The chain joins TRDV1 to TRDJ1, with 8 bases matching TRDD3. V was pared by 2 bases and J by 0 bases, with 14 bases of the junction left unmatched. CDR3 length: 19 amino acids. CDR1 is TSWWSYY, CDR2 QGS, per germline. The CDR3 region is CALGEIWGMASYHTDKLIF. The CDR3 DNA sequence: TGTGCTCTTGGGGAAATATGGGGGATGGCATCCTACCACACCGATAAACTCATCTTT.

The V call is TRDV1, the J call TRDJ1, with 9 bases lining up with TRDD3. Germline V lookup: CDR1 TSWWSYY, CDR2 QGS. The CDR3 covers 17 residues. J gave up 1 base and V 4 bases, and 10 bases lay outside the gene matches. In nucleotides, the CDR3 is TGTGCTCTTGGGGGCCGGGGGATACATCCCATCACCGATAAACTCATCTTT. It encodes CALGGRGIHPITDKLIF.

V and J are TRDV1 and TRDJ1, with D uncertain. The V gene's germline CDR1 is TSWWSYY and CDR2 QGS. Trimming stripped 0 bases from V and 3 bases from J, with 14 bases between. CDR3 size: 16 residues. DNA for the CDR3: TGTGCTCTTGGGGAACTAGCCCCCGCTCAGGCCGATAAACTCATCTTT. As protein: CALGELAPAQADKLIF.

This sequence joins TRDV1 and TRDJ1; 9 nucleotides align to TRDD3. After removal of 3 bases from V and 4 bases from J, the junction contained 33 bases not matched to a gene. Germline V CDR1 and CDR2: TSWWSYY, QGS. The CDR3 loop spans 24 amino acids. In DNA, the CDR3 is TGTGCTCTTGGGGACTCCACCTCTTTCCTCACTTCACCCTGGGGGATCCCGCCGGACGATAAACTCATCTTT. Amino acid sequence: CALGDSTSFLTSPWGIPPDDKLIF.

The gene calls are TRDV1 and TRDJ1, with 10 bases identical to TRDD3. Unmatched junction bases numbered 32, after V lost 1 base and J lost 0 bases. The CDR3 has 26 residues. The germline CDR1 and CDR2 sequences are TSWWSYY and QGS. CDR3 in amino acids: CALGEQSTSSAIVLGDPEPYTDKLIF. In DNA form, the CDR3 reads TGTGCTCTTGGGGAACAGTCTACTTCCTCGGCGATCGTACTGGGGGATCCTGAGCCCTACACCGATAAACTCATCTTT.